The 25 T cell receptor beta chains in this list originate from one sample, sequenced in a study of blood T cell repertoires in COVID-19. Some clones are missing from TCRdb's copy, which holds only in-frame ones; the method was immunoSEQ multiplex PCR. The data contain about 300,000 clones, 80% to 90% of them singletons. Sequencing was performed on peripheral blood. The receptors were gathered from a woman in her thirties or forties who had recovered from COVID-19.

The chain couples TRBV9 to TRBJ2-7; D is perhaps TRBD2 (6 bases). V lost 0 bases, J lost 3 bases, and 7 bases lay in between. The CDR3 has 13 amino acids. Per the germline V gene, CDR1 is SGDLS and CDR2 is YYNGEE. The DNA of the CDR3 is TGTGCCAGCAGCGTAGGGCGGGACTACGAGCAGTACTTC. Its protein product is CASSVGRDYEQYF.

V usage is TRBV19 and J usage is TRBJ1-1; D perhaps matches TRBD1 (5 bases). CDR1 and CDR2 from the germline V gene are LNHDA and SQIVND (reference sequence). Trimming took 5 bases from V and 0 from J, leaving 10 bases between them. The CDR3 length is 14 residues. CDR3 bases: TGTGCCAGTAGTCGCCGACAGCTGAACACTGAAGCTTTCTTT. Its translation is CASSRRQLNTEAFF. The full variable domain, rest sourced from reference TRBV19 and TRBJ1-1, is DGGITQSPKYLFRKEGQNVTLSCEQNLNHDAMYWYRQDPGQGLRLIYYSQIVNDFQKGDIAEGYSVSREKKESFPLTVTSAQKNPTAFYLCASSRRQLNTEAFFGQGTRLTVV.

This clone was detected ten times or more. This sequence joins TRBV7-8 and TRBJ1-1; possibly TRBD1 for D (6 bases). The CDR3 sequence is 14 residues long. V was cut by 5 bases and J by 4 bases, with 14 bases left in between. Germline V lookup: CDR1 SGHVS, CDR2 FQNEAQ. CDR3 sequence: CASSARTDSTEAFF. The CDR3 DNA is TGTGCCAGCAGCGCCCGGACAGATAGCACTGAAGCTTTCTTT.

The chain joins TRBV10-3 to TRBJ2-7; D is possibly TRBD1 (5 bases). Germline-derived CDR1 and CDR2 are ENHRY and SYGVKD. This CDR3 has 14 residues. Trimming took off 3 bases at V and 4 bases at J, with 13 bases between the two ends. CDR3 in DNA: TGTGCCATCAGTGAAGAGGCAGGGTGGTACGAGCAGTACTTC. Amino acids: CAISEEAGWYEQYF.

V usage is TRBV12-3 or TRBV12-4 and J usage is TRBJ1-2; D gene uncertain. Trimming pared 3 bases from V and 4 bases from J, leaving 9 bases between. The CDR3 is made up of 13 amino acids. The CDR3 DNA follows: TGTGCCAGCAGTTTCGAGGAGAGCTATGGCTACACCTTC. Residues: CASSFEESYGYTF.

The chain uses TRBV12-5 and TRBJ2-7, with TRBD1 matching over 7 bases. Per germline, CDR1 LGHNT and CDR2 FRNRAP. Trimming cost V 7 bases and J 6 bases; bases outside gene matches: 12. The CDR3 has 14 residues. The CDR3 nucleotides read TGTGCTAGTGCCCCCTCAGATTACAGGGGCGAGCAGTACTTC. As protein: CASAPSDYRGEQYF.

The chain is built from TRBV6-5 and TRBJ1-1; D ambiguous. CDR1 and CDR2 (germline): MNHEY, SVGAGI. The CDR3 extends over 15 amino acids. Trimming stripped 0 bases from V and 4 bases from J, with 12 bases between. The CDR3 DNA reads TGTGCCAGCAGTTACTCGATGGGAGAGGGCACTGAAGCTTTCTTT. Protein: CASSYSMGEGTEAFF.

CDR3 nucleotide sequence: TGTGCCAGCAGTGAAGAGATAGTGTTTGGCTACACCTTC. Its protein product is CASSEEIVFGYTF. The gene calls are TRBV6-1 and TRBJ1-2; D unclear. CDR3 length: 13 residues. V lost 1 base and J 7 bases, leaving 10 bases between the germline ends. CDR1 is MNHNS and CDR2 is SASEGT in the germline V gene.

The chain joins TRBV18 to TRBJ1-3; weak D call: TRBD1 (5 bases). V was clipped by 2 bases and J by 2 bases, with 13 bases between them. Germline assignment: CDR1 KGHSH and CDR2 LQKENI. The CDR3 covers 16 residues. The CDR3 here is CASSPMTQGTGNTIYF. Written as DNA, the CDR3 is TGTGCCAGCTCACCAATGACTCAGGGAACTGGAAACACCATATATTTT.

V usage is TRBV5-1 and J usage is TRBJ2-3, with 7 bases lining up with TRBD2. The germline CDR1 and CDR2 sequences are SGHRS and YFSETQ. The J segment lost 4 bases and the V segment lost 2 bases, leaving 10 bases of the junction unmatched. This CDR3 region has 16 residues. The CDR3 region is CASSFILGGGADTQYF. For the CDR3, the DNA is TGCGCCAGCAGCTTCATACTGGGCGGGGGAGCAGATACGCAGTATTTT. The variable domain in full, with the rest retrieved from reference TRBV5-1 and TRBJ2-3, is KAGVTQTPRYLIKTRGQQVTLSCSPISGHRSVSWYQQTPGQGLQFLFEYFSETQRNKGNFPGRFSGRQFSNSRSEMNVSTLELGDSALYLCASSFILGGGADTQYFGPGTRLTVL.

V and J are TRBV13 and TRBJ1-1, with 7 bases fitting TRBD1. This CDR3 comprises 13 residues. V gave up 1 base and J gave up 5 bases; unmatched junction bases: 1. The germline CDR1 and CDR2 sequences are PRHDT and FYEKMQ (reference sequence). Here the CDR3 reads CASSLEQGTEAFF. CDR3 DNA: TGTGCCAGCAGCTTAGAACAGGGGACTGAAGCTTTCTTT.

This clone was seen a few times. Other DNA sequences in the same sample also yield this CDR3. V and J are TRBV18 and TRBJ1-1; D call uncertain. There are 15 residues in the CDR3. Germline CDR1 and CDR2: KGHSH and LQKENI. V shed 2 bases and J shed 0 bases, with 10 bases lying between them. CDR3 sequence (DNA): TGTGCCAGCTCACCATCCCGAGGGCTGAACACTGAAGCTTTCTTT. Its protein product is CASSPSRGLNTEAFF.

The rearrangement uses TRBV19 and TRBJ2-5; possibly TRBD1 for D (6 bases). This CDR3 comprises 11 residues. V was cut by 8 bases and J by 7 bases, with 11 bases left in between. Germline CDR1 LNHDA, CDR2 SQIVND (reference sequence). The CDR3 DNA sequence: TGTGCCAGTGGGGGCCTGGGGACCCAGTACTTC. Translation: CASGGLGTQYF. Full variable domain (outside the CDR3, taken from reference TRBV19 and TRBJ2-5): DGGITQSPKYLFRKEGQNVTLSCEQNLNHDAMYWYRQDPGQGLRLIYYSQIVNDFQKGDIAEGYSVSREKKESFPLTVTSAQKNPTAFYLCASGGLGTQYFGPGTRLLVL.

The chain carries TRBV30 and TRBJ2-7; TRBD1 aligns across 7 bases. V lost 5 bases, J lost 4 bases, and 8 bases stayed unmatched. CDR1 GTSNPN and CDR2 SVGIG come from the germline V gene (reference sequence). This CDR3 region has 13 residues. The CDR3 bases are TGTGCCTGGGGACGACAGGGTCCGTACGAGCAGTACTTC. Translation: CAWGRQGPYEQYF.

The gene calls are TRBV10-3 and TRBJ2-7, with 10 nucleotides matching TRBD1. After removal of 8 bases from V and 3 bases from J, the junction contained 10 bases not matched to a gene. The germline gives CDR1 ENHRY, CDR2 SYGVKD. The CDR3 consists of 15 residues. This CDR3 reads CAIRNTGQGLYEQYF. CDR3 in DNA: TGTGCCATCCGTAATACGGGACAGGGGCTCTACGAGCAGTACTTC.

The CDR3 is CASRGLAFDTQYF. CDR3 sequence (DNA): TGTGCCAGCAGGGGACTAGCTTTCGATACGCAGTATTTT. The gene calls are TRBV2 and TRBJ2-3; the match to TRBD2 covers 9 bases. Losses at the gene ends were 6 bases for V and 6 bases for J; bases not matched to a gene: 4. The CDR3 covers 13 residues. Per the germline V gene, CDR1 is SNHLY and CDR2 is FYNNEI.

This chain links TRBV30 with TRBJ2-5; 7 nucleotides align to TRBD1. The junction had 3 bases not matched to a gene; V was cut back by 3 bases and J by 2 bases. The CDR3 contains 13 residues. Germline V gene data show CDR1 as GTSNPN and CDR2 as SVGIG (reference sequence). For the CDR3, the DNA is TGTGCCTGGAGATGGACAGGTCAAGAGACCCAGTACTTC. This gives the protein CAWRWTGQETQYF.

V gene TRBV7-9 combines with J gene TRBJ1-1; TRBD1 matches 7 bases. This CDR3 has 16 amino acids. Trimming removed 6 bases from V and 2 bases from J; junction bases left unmatched: 12. CDR1 and CDR2 from the germline V gene are SEHNR and FQNEAQ (reference sequence). The CDR3 sequence: CASRPGGRGRNTEAFF. As DNA, the CDR3 is TGTGCCAGCAGGCCAGGAGGTAGGGGGCGCAACACTGAAGCTTTCTTT.

CDR3 in amino acids: CASGSSSIPRIHTF. DNA for the CDR3: TGCGCCAGCGGCTCTAGTAGTATACCGCGTATTCACACCTTC. The chain employs TRBV10-2 and TRBJ1-2; no firm D call. The germline CDR1 and CDR2 sequences are WSHSY and SAAADI. V lost 8 bases and J lost 12, with 25 bases in between. The length of the CDR3 is 14 residues.

The CDR3 protein is CASSLVPGVEDYEQYF. The CDR3 DNA is TGTGCCAGCAGTTTAGTGCCAGGAGTGGAGGACTACGAGCAGTACTTC. The genes are TRBV27 and TRBJ2-7, with a tentative D call TRBD2 (5 bases). The germline gives CDR1 MNHEY, CDR2 SMNVEV (reference sequence). This CDR3 has 16 amino acids. Trimming took 2 bases from V and 3 from J, leaving 17 bases between them.

The genes are TRBV5-6 and TRBJ1-1; TRBD1 is a possible D gene (6 bases). The V and J ends lost 0 bases and 4 bases respectively, with 16 bases between them. CDR3 size: 16 residues. Germline-derived CDR1 and CDR2 are SGHDT and YYEEEE. The CDR3 coding sequence is TGTGCCAGCAGCTTGGGGTTGAACAGGGAGAGCACTGAAGCTTTCTTT. Protein sequence: CASSLGLNRESTEAFF. Drawing the rest from reference TRBV5-6 and TRBJ1-1, the complete variable domain is DAGVTQSPTHLIKTRGQQVTLRCSPKSGHDTVSWYQQALGQGPQFIFQYYEEEERQRGNFPDRFSGHQFPNYSSELNVNALLLGDSALYLCASSLGLNRESTEAFFGQGTRLTVV.

This clone was detected a few times. V usage is TRBV6-1 and J usage is TRBJ1-1; a weak D match, TRBD1 (6 bases). The V end was cut by 6 bases, the J end by 0 bases, with 11 bases between. The CDR3 is made up of 14 amino acids. In germline, CDR1 is MNHNS, CDR2 SASEGT. This CDR3 reads CASRTDRLNTEAFF. For the CDR3, the DNA is TGTGCCAGCAGGACGGACAGACTGAACACTGAAGCTTTCTTT.

V and J are TRBV20-1 and TRBJ2-5; 10 bases align to TRBD2. This CDR3 contains 15 residues. Germline V CDR1 and CDR2: DFQATT, SNEGSKA (reference sequence). Trimming took 3 bases from V and 5 from J; bases not matched to a gene: 9. CDR3 bases: TGCAGTGCTAGTGTAGCGGGGGGCAGGGGGGAGACCCAGTACTTC. It codes for CSASVAGGRGETQYF.

V is TRBV7-6 and J is TRBJ1-1; D is uncertain. This CDR3 has 17 amino acids. V was cut by 4 bases and J by 2 bases, with 20 bases left in between. From germline, CDR1 is SGHVS and CDR2 FNYEAQ. The CDR3 DNA is TGTGCCAGCAGCTCCTACCACTCTACAGAGGGTAACACTGAAGCTTTCTTT. Residues: CASSSYHSTEGNTEAFF.

This rearrangement joins TRBV30 to TRBJ1-1, with 8 positions matching TRBD1. Germline-derived CDR1 and CDR2 are GTSNPN and SVGIG (reference sequence). The CDR3 has 13 residues. J was trimmed by 5 bases and V by 6 bases; bases with no gene match: 8. The DNA of the CDR3 is TGTGCCTGTTCGACAGGGGCACGAACTGAAGCTTTCTTT. This codes for CACSTGARTEAFF. Together with reference TRBV30 and TRBJ1-1, the CDR3 gives the full variable domain: SQTIHQWPATLVQPVGSPLSLECTVEGTSNPNLYWYRQAAGRGLQLLFYSVGIGQISSEVPQNLSASRPQDRQFILSSKKLLLSDSGFYLCACSTGARTEAFFGQGTRLTVV.